This T cell receptor beta chain originates from a study of OX40 agonist ivuxolimab in advanced cancers. Germline-derived CDR1 and CDR2 are LGHNA and YNFKEQ. The CDR3 is 16 residues long. The V gene end was trimmed by 4 bases and the J gene end by 4 bases; junction bases not matched to a gene: 7. Profiled with immunoSEQ multiplex PCR; TCRdb holds only in-frame clones, not every one. Seen here are about 67,000 clones, 70% to 90% observed once, and the top ten hold 7% to 9.5%. The chain is built from TRBV4-2 and TRBJ2-7, with 13 bases aligning to TRBD2. The source is an adult with an advanced solid tumor such as melanoma, head and neck, liver or kidney cancer. The sample here was CD4+ or CD8+ T cells sorted from blood, taken in a trial of the OX40 agonist ivuxolimab. In DNA form, the CDR3 reads TGTGCCAGCAGCCGGGGCGGGACTAGCGGGACGTACGAGCAGTACTTC. Translation gives CASSRGGTSGTYEQYF.